This passage covers 26 T cell receptor beta chains from one sample sequenced in a study of Ad26.COV2.S vaccination and SARS-CoV-2 variants. Treatment: 19 received Ad26.COV2.S at low or high dose, single or two shots; 5 received placebo; per-sample allocation not given. At day 63 after the first vaccine or placebo injection, samples were drawn. The protocol was immunoSEQ multiplex PCR, while the TCRdb copy is restricted to in-frame clones and leaves out a portion. The data contain approximately 480,000 clones, about 83% of them seen just once; the ten biggest clones take up 13%. The sample consisted of peripheral blood, taken in a trial of Ad26.COV2.S vaccine versus placebo. These receptors were obtained from a person between 18 and 60 years old who received the Ad26.COV2.S COVID-19 vaccine or a placebo.

This chain links TRBV25-1 with TRBJ1-6; possible D gene TRBD1, 5 bases. V was pared by 2 bases and J by 10 bases, with 15 bases between. Per the germline V gene, CDR1 is MGHDK and CDR2 is SYGVNS. The CDR3 consists of 15 residues. This CDR3 is CASSETQIRGSPLHF. The CDR3 coding sequence is TGTGCCAGCAGTGAAACCCAGATCCGGGGGTCACCCCTCCACTTT.

The chain recombines TRBV6-1 with TRBJ2-3, with a possible D match to TRBD1 (6 bases). Trimming took 2 bases from V and 1 from J, leaving 13 bases between them. CDR3 size: 16 residues. CDR1 and CDR2 (germline): MNHNS, SASEGT. The DNA of the CDR3 is TGTGCCAGCAGTGAACAAGGGACAATCCGCACAGATACGCAGTATTTT. Protein: CASSEQGTIRTDTQYF.

V and J are TRBV27 and TRBJ2-3; TRBD2 matches at 7 bases. Germline values: CDR1 MNHEY, CDR2 SMNVEV (reference sequence). With V trimmed by 3 bases and J by 4 bases, 10 bases remained unmatched. The CDR3 consists of 16 residues. CDR3 DNA sequence: TGTGCCAGCAGTTTTGATGGGCGGGAGAGTTCAGATACGCAGTATTTT. Encoded protein: CASSFDGRESSDTQYF.

The chain combines TRBV9 with TRBJ2-6; either TRBD1 or TRBD2 may supply D (7 bases each). In germline, CDR1 is SGDLS, CDR2 YYNGEE. This CDR3 comprises 17 residues. V was shortened by 3 bases and J by 0 bases, with 13 bases between the two germline ends. This CDR3 is CASSGQGGSSGANVLTF. The CDR3 DNA is TGTGCCAGCAGCGGCCAGGGGGGGTCCTCTGGGGCCAACGTCCTGACTTTC.

This clone was recorded only once. V gene TRBV7-3 combines with J gene TRBJ1-1; D call uncertain. Trimming removed 3 bases from V and 5 bases from J, with 13 bases in between. CDR1 SGHTA and CDR2 FQGTGA come from the germline V gene. The CDR3 spans 14 residues. The CDR3, as DNA: TGTGCCAGCAGCTTTAGACGGGTTGGGACTGAAGCTTTCTTT. Translating gives CASSFRRVGTEAFF.

The J gene is TRBJ2-7, the V gene TRBV28; 8 nucleotides line up with TRBD1. The CDR3 totals 15 residues. CDR1 is MDHEN and CDR2 is SYDVKM in the germline V gene. Unmatched junction bases numbered 9, after V lost 4 bases and J lost 4 bases. The CDR3, as DNA: TGTGCCAGCAGTTCCTTTTCGACAGGGGCGTACGAGCAGTACTTC. Translation gives CASSSFSTGAYEQYF.

This chain connects TRBV5-1 to TRBJ2-1, with a weak D call TRBD1 (5 bases). There are 15 residues in the CDR3. The ends were cut back, 4 bases at V and 9 bases at J, with 20 bases in the middle. Per the germline V gene, CDR1 is SGHRS and CDR2 is YFSETQ. The CDR3 here is CASSPQGQFTGEQFF. CDR3 coding DNA: TGCGCCAGCAGCCCTCAGGGCCAATTCACGGGTGAGCAGTTCTTC.

The chain couples TRBV5-1 to TRBJ2-7; TRBD2 agrees at 9 bases. This CDR3 has 12 amino acids. Germline V gene sequence: CDR1 SGHRS, CDR2 YFSETQ. Trimming cost V 6 bases and J 3 bases; bases outside gene matches: 1. CDR3: CASKAGGYEQYF. The CDR3 DNA follows: TGCGCCAGCAAAGCGGGAGGCTACGAGCAGTACTTC.

This sequence joins TRBV3-1 (or the pseudogene TRBV3-2) and TRBJ2-3; no firm D call. Germline loops: CDR1 LGHDT, CDR2 YNNKEL (reference sequence). V lost 1 base to trimming and J lost 0 bases, with 8 bases between them. The CDR3 length is 15 residues. The CDR3 spells CASSQGSRSTDTQYF. The CDR3, as DNA: TGTGCCAGCAGCCAAGGCTCCCGAAGCACAGATACGCAGTATTTT.

J is TRBJ1-1 and V is TRBV5-4, with D possibly being TRBD1 (5 bases). The CDR3 sequence is 15 residues long. CDR1 and CDR2 (germline): SGHNT, YYREEE (reference sequence). With 4 bases removed from V and 1 base from J, the gap between germline ends came to 14 bases. The CDR3 here is CASSPGQNQNTEAFF. The CDR3 nucleotides read TGTGCCAGCAGCCCAGGGCAGAACCAGAACACTGAAGCTTTCTTT.

This chain joins TRBV5-1 and TRBJ2-4, with a possible D match to TRBD1 (6 bases). This CDR3 is 16 amino acids long. CDR1 SGHRS and CDR2 YFSETQ come from the germline V gene. The V end lost 6 bases, the J end lost 3 bases, and 19 bases lay between the germline ends. CDR3 region: CASTRGRGDNKNIQYF. CDR3 DNA: TGCGCCAGCACCCGCGGTCGTGGGGACAACAAAAACATTCAGTACTTC.

In DNA form, the CDR3 reads TGCAGTGCTAGTGGACTCCGGTTCCTTAACTATGGCTACACCTTC. It encodes CSASGLRFLNYGYTF. This chain uses TRBV20-1 with TRBJ1-2; D ambiguous. This CDR3 has 15 residues. Germline V gene lookup returns CDR1 DFQATT and CDR2 SNEGSKA (reference sequence). Trimming stripped 3 bases from V and 1 base from J, with 15 bases between.

This chain connects TRBV12-3 or TRBV12-4 to TRBJ2-7, with no clear D. This CDR3 spans 12 amino acids. With 3 bases removed from V and 3 bases from J, the gap between germline ends came to 6 bases. CDR3 residues: CASSLVNYEQYF. The DNA of the CDR3 is TGTGCCAGCAGTTTGGTTAACTACGAGCAGTACTTC.

DNA of the CDR3: TGTGCCAGCAGAGACCATATGGATGAGCAGTTCTTC. Translating it yields CASRDHMDEQFF. The V and J genes are TRBV7-9 and TRBJ2-1; D call uncertain. The CDR3 loop spans 12 amino acids. Per germline, CDR1 SEHNR and CDR2 FQNEAQ (reference sequence). The V end was cut by 6 bases, the J end by 8 bases, with 11 bases between.

V is TRBV5-1 and J is TRBJ2-1; 10 nucleotides match TRBD2. Germline values: CDR1 SGHRS, CDR2 YFSETQ. The CDR3 runs 16 residues. The V and J ends lost 4 bases and 9 bases, in that order; junction bases with no gene match: 13. For the CDR3, the DNA is TGCGCCAGCAGCCCTATCGTGGGCCTAGCGGGAGTTGAGCAGTTCTTC. Translation: CASSPIVGLAGVEQFF.

The chain combines TRBV5-6 with TRBJ1-1; 7 nucleotides line up with TRBD1. Germline V gene sequence: CDR1 SGHDT, CDR2 YYEEEE. The CDR3 totals 12 residues. Trimming cost V 2 bases and J 10 bases; bases outside gene matches: 5. Written as DNA, the CDR3 is TGTGCCAGCAGCTTACAGGGGCTCGGAGCTTTCTTT. Encoded protein: CASSLQGLGAFF.

In its sample, this clone was seen a few times. The chain carries TRBV30 and TRBJ1-1; possibly TRBD1 for D (5 bases). Trimming stripped 0 bases from V and 1 base from J, with 9 bases between. Germline CDR1 reads GTSNPN; CDR2 reads SVGIG (reference sequence). This CDR3 comprises 14 residues. The CDR3 sequence: CAWSVLGANTEAFF. The CDR3 DNA reads TGTGCCTGGAGTGTATTAGGGGCGAACACTGAAGCTTTCTTT.

The chain is built from TRBV2 and TRBJ1-5; D is uncertain. Germline CDR1 reads SNHLY; CDR2 reads FYNNEI. This CDR3 contains 15 residues. The V gene lost 6 bases and the J gene lost 0 bases, with 12 bases spanning the gap. The CDR3 nucleotides read TGTGCCAGCAGGTTGGCTGGGCTTAGCAATCAGCCCCAGCATTTT. This encodes CASRLAGLSNQPQHF.

The rearrangement joins TRBV5-1 to TRBJ1-6, with D possibly TRBD1 on 5 matching bases. The CDR3 spans 16 residues. Germline CDR1 SGHRS, CDR2 YFSETQ. V shed 4 bases and J shed 5 bases, with 16 bases lying between them. The CDR3 DNA is TGCGCCAGCAGCCCTTCGCGGGGACCCAATAATTCACCCCTCCACTTT. Protein: CASSPSRGPNNSPLHF.

The CDR3 nucleotides are TGTGCCAGCAGCCCGGACGGTTATCAGCCCCAGCATTTT. Its protein product is CASSPDGYQPQHF. The gene calls are TRBV7-2 and TRBJ1-5; no clear D gene. The V gene's germline CDR1 is SGHTA and CDR2 FQGNSA. V lost 5 bases and J lost 5, with 10 bases in between. The CDR3 loop spans 13 amino acids.

The J gene is TRBJ1-3, the V gene TRBV21-1; the table's D call, TRBD1, was not checked against the DNA. TRBV21-1 is a known pseudogene. The CDR3 length is 19 residues. In DNA, the CDR3 is TGTGCCAGCATCGCACAGGGGGGCGGAATCAGTTACTCTGGAAACACCATATATTTT. It specifies CASIAQGGGISYSGNTIYF.

The V and J genes are TRBV7-3 and TRBJ2-3; 8 bases are shared with TRBD1. This CDR3 spans 14 amino acids. V trimming: 5 bases; J trimming: 3 bases; junction bases outside the gene matches: 4. Germline CDR1 and CDR2: SGHTA and FQGTGA. Written as DNA, the CDR3 is TGTGCCAGCAGCCCGGACAGGGCTACAGATACGCAGTATTTT. As protein: CASSPDRATDTQYF.

The rearrangement uses TRBV7-2 and TRBJ1-5; no clear D gene. The CDR3 runs 16 residues. In germline, CDR1 is SGHTA, CDR2 FQGNSA. V was clipped by 5 bases and J by 4 bases, with 18 bases between them. The CDR3, as DNA: TGTGCCAGCAGCGTAACCCATGGACCAGCAAATCAGCCCCAGCATTTT. It yields the protein CASSVTHGPANQPQHF.

About this clone: Other DNA sequences in the sample encode the same CDR3. The chain recombines TRBV7-8 with TRBJ2-7; TRBD2 might be the D (5 bases). CDR3 size: 13 residues. Germline V gives CDR1 SGHVS, CDR2 FQNEAQ. V was trimmed by 5 bases and J by 5 bases, leaving 13 bases between them. CDR3 amino acids: CASSPLRGDEQYF. In DNA form, the CDR3 reads TGTGCCAGCAGCCCCCTTCGGGGAGACGAGCAGTACTTC.

This sequence joins TRBV25-1 and TRBJ1-2; 9 bases agree with TRBD1. CDR1 is MGHDK, CDR2 SYGVNS, per germline. V shed 4 bases, J shed 0 bases, and the junction held 12 bases outside the gene matches. The CDR3 is 18 residues long. The DNA for the CDR3 is TGTGCCAGCAGTGCCACCGGGACAGGGTACCGAGCTAACTATGGCTACACCTTC. Protein: CASSATGTGYRANYGYTF.

The J gene is TRBJ1-5, the V gene TRBV5-4, with TRBD1 matching over 8 bases. The CDR3 extends over 14 amino acids. With 2 bases clipped from V and 4 bases from J, the junction kept 2 bases outside the gene matches. Germline V gene sequence: CDR1 SGHNT, CDR2 YYREEE (reference sequence). The CDR3 DNA sequence: TGTGCCAGCAGCTTTGGGACAGGAAATCAGCCCCAGCATTTT. It encodes CASSFGTGNQPQHF.